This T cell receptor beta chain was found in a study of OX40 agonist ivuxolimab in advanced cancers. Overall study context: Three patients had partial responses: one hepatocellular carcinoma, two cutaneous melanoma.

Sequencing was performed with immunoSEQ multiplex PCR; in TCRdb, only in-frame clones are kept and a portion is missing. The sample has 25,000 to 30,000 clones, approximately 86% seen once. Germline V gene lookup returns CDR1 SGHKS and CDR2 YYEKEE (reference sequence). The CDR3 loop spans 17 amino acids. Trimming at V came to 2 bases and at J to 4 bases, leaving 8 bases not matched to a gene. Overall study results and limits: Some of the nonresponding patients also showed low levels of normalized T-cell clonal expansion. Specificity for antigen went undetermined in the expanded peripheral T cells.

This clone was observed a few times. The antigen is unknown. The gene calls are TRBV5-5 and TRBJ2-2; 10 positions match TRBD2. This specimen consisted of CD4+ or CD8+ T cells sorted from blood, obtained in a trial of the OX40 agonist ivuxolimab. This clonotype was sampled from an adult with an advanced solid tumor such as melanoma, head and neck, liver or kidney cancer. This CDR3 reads CASSFRLAGESTGELFF. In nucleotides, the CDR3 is TGTGCCAGCAGCTTCCGTCTAGCGGGAGAGAGCACCGGGGAGCTGTTTTTT.